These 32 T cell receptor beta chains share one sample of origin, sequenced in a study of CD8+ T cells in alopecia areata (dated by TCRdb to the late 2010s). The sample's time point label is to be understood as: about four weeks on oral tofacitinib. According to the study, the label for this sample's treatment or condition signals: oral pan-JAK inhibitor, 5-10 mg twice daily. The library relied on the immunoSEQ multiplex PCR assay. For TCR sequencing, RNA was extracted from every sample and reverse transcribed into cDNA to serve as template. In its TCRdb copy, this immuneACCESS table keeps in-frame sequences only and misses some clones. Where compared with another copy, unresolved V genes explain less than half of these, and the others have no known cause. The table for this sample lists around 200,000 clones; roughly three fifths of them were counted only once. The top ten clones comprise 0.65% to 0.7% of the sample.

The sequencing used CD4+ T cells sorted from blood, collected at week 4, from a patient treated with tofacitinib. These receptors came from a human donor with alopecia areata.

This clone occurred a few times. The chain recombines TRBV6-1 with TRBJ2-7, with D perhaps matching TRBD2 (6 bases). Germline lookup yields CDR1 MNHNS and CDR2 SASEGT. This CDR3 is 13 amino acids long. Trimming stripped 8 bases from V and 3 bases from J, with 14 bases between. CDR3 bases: TGTGCCAGCTCCTTGGAGGGTGGCTACGAGCAGTACTTC. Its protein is CASSLEGGYEQYF.

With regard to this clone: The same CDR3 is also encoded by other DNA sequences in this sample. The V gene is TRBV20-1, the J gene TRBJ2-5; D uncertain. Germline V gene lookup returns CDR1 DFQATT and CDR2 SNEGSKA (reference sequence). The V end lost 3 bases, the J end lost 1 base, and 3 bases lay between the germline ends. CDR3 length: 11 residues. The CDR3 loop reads CSARGQETQYF. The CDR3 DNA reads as TGCAGTGCTAGGGGCCAAGAGACCCAGTACTTC.

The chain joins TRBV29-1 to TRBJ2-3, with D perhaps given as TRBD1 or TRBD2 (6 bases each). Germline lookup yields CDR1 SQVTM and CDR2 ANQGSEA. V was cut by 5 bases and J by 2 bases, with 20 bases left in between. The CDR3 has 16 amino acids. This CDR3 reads CSVRGAESGSTDTQYF. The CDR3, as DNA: TGCAGCGTTAGGGGGGCGGAGAGCGGATCCACAGATACGCAGTATTTT.

CDR3: CAWSSGGEGANVLTF. In DNA, the CDR3 is TGTGCCTGGAGTTCAGGGGGCGAAGGGGCCAACGTCCTGACTTTC. The chain is built from TRBV30 and TRBJ2-6; TRBD1 agrees at 8 bases. Losses at the gene ends were 2 bases for V and 4 bases for J; bases not matched to a gene: 4. This CDR3 spans 15 amino acids. Germline CDR1 reads GTSNPN; CDR2 reads SVGIG (reference sequence).

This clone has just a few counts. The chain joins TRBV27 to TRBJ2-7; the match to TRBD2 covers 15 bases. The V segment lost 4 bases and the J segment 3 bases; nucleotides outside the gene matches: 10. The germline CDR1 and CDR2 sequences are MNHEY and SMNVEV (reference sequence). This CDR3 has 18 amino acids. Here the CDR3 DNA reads TGTGCCAGCAGTTACGGGACTAGCGGGAGGCCCGGCTTCTACGAGCAGTACTTC. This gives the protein CASSYGTSGRPGFYEQYF.

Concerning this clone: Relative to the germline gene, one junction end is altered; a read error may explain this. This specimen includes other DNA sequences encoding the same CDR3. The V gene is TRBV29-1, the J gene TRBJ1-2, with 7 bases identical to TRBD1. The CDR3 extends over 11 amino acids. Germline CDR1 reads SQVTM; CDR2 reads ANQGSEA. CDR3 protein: CSVEGGNGYTF. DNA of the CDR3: TGCAGCGTGGAAGGGGGCAATGGCTACACCTTC.

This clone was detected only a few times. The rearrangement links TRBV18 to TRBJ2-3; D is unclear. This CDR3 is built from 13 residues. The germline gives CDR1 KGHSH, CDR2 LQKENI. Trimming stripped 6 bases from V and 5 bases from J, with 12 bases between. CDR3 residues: CASSPNKGDTQYF. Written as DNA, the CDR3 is TGTGCCAGCTCCCCTAACAAGGGAGATACGCAGTATTTT.

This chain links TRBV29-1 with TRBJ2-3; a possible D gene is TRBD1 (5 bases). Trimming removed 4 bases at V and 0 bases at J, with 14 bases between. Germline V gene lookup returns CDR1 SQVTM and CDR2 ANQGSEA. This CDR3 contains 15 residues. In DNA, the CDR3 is TGCAGCGTTGCCCTGAGGCAGGGTAGCACAGATACGCAGTATTTT. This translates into CSVALRQGSTDTQYF.

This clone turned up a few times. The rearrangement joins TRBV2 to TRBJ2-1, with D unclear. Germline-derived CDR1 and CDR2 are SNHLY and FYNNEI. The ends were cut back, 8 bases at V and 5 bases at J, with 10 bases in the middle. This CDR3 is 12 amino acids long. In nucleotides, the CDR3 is TGTGCCAGCCGGCAGGCCAACAATGAGCAGTTCTTC. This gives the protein CASRQANNEQFF.

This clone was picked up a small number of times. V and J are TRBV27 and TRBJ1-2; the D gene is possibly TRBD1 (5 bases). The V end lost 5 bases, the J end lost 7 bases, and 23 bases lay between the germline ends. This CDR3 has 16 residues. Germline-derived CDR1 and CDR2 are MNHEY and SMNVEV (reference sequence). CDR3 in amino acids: CASSPRRSRVASGYTF. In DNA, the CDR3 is TGTGCCAGCAGTCCACGGAGGAGCAGGGTGGCCTCTGGCTACACCTTC.

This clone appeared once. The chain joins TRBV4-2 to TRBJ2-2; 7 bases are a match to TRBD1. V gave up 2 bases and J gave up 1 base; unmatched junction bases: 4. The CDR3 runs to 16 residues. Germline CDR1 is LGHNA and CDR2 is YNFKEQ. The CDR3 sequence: CASSQPRDRNTGELFF. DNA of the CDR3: TGTGCCAGCAGCCAACCCCGGGACAGGAACACCGGGGAGCTGTTTTTT.

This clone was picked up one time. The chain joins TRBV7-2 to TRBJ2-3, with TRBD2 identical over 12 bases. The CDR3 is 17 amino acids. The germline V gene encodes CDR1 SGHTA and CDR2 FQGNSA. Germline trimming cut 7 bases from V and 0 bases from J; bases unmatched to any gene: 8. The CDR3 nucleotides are TGTGCCAGCACCCCGACTAGCGGGAGCCTAAGCACAGATACGCAGTATTTT. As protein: CASTPTSGSLSTDTQYF.

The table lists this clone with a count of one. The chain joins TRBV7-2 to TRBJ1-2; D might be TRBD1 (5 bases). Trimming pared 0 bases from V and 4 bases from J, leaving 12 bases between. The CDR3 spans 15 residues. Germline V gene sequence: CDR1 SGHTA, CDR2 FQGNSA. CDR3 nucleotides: TGTGCCAGCAGCTTAGCTTCCGGGACGTCCTATGGCTACACCTTC. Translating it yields CASSLASGTSYGYTF.

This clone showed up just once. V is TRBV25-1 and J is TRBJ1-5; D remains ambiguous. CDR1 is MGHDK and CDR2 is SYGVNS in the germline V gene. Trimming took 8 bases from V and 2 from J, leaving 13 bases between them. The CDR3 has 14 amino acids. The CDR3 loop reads CASAPSKGNQPQHF. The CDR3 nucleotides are TGTGCCAGCGCCCCCTCCAAGGGCAATCAGCCCCAGCATTTT. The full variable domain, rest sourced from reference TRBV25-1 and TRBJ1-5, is EADIYQTPRYLVIGTGKKITLECSQTMGHDKMYWYQQDPGMELHLIHYSYGVNSTEKGDLSSESTVSRIRTEHFPLTLESARPSHTSQYLCASAPSKGNQPQHFGDGTRLSIL.

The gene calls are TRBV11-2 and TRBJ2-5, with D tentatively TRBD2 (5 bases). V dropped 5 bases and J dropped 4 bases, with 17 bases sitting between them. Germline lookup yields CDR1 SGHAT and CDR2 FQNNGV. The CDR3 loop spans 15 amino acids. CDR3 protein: CASSGPGDRVETQYF. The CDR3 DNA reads TGTGCCAGCAGCGGCCCCGGGGATAGGGTAGAGACCCAGTACTTC. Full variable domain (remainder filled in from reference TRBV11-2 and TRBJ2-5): EAGVAQSPRYKIIEKRQSVAFWCNPISGHATLYWYQQILGQGPKLLIQFQNNGVVDDSQLPKDRFSAERLKGVDSTLKIQPAKLEDSAVYLCASSGPGDRVETQYFGPGTRLLVL.

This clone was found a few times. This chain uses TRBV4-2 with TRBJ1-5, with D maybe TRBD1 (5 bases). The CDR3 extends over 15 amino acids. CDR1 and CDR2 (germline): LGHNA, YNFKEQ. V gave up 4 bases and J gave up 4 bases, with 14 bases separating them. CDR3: CASSRDPQGNQPQHF. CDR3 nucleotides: TGTGCCAGCAGCCGGGACCCGCAGGGTAATCAGCCCCAGCATTTT.

The CDR3 region has the DNA TGCGCCAGCAGCCAAGACCAGAAGGGGGCGGCCAATCAGCCCCAGCATTTT. Translating it yields CASSQDQKGAANQPQHF. The chain combines TRBV4-1 with TRBJ1-5; 7 bases map to TRBD1. The CDR3 has 17 amino acids. Trimming at V came to 0 bases and at J to 3 bases, leaving 8 bases not matched to a gene. The germline V gene has CDR1 MGHRA and CDR2 YSYEKL.

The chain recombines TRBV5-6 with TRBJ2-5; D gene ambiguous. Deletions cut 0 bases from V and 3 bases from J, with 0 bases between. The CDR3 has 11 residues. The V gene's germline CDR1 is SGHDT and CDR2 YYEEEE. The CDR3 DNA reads TGTGCCAGCAGCTTGGAAGAGACCCAGTACTTC. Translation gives CASSLEETQYF. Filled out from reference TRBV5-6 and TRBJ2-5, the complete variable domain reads DAGVTQSPTHLIKTRGQQVTLRCSPKSGHDTVSWYQQALGQGPQFIFQYYEEEERQRGNFPDRFSGHQFPNYSSELNVNALLLGDSALYLCASSLEETQYFGPGTRLLVL.

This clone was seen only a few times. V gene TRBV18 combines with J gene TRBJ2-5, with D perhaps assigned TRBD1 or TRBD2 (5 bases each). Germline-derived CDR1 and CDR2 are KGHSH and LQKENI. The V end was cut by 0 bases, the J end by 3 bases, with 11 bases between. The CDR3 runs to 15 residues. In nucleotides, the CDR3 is TGTGCCAGCTCACCACCCCGGGACGGAAAAGAGACCCAGTACTTC. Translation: CASSPPRDGKETQYF.

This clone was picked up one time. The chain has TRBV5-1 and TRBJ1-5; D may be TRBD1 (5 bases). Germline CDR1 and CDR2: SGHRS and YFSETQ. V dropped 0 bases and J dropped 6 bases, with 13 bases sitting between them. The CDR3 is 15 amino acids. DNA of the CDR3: TGCGCCAGCAGCTTGGAGGGGAGTTTTGGTCAGCCCCAGCATTTT. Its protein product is CASSLEGSFGQPQHF.

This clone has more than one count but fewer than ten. The CDR3 nucleotides are TGCGCCAGCAGCCAGCCCAGCGGGGGGTACAATGAGCAGTTCTTC. Its protein is CASSQPSGGYNEQFF. The rearrangement joins TRBV4-3 to TRBJ2-1, with TRBD2 matching 9 bases. This CDR3 has 15 amino acids. V gave up 3 bases and J gave up 4 bases; unmatched junction bases: 4. The germline V gene encodes CDR1 LGHNA and CDR2 YSLEER.

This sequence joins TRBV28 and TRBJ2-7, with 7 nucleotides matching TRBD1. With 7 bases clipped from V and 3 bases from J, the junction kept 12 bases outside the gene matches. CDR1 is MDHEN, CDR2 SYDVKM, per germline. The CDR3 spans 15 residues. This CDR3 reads CASTGTLGQLYEQYF. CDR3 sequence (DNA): TGTGCCAGCACCGGAACCCTGGGACAGCTCTACGAGCAGTACTTC.

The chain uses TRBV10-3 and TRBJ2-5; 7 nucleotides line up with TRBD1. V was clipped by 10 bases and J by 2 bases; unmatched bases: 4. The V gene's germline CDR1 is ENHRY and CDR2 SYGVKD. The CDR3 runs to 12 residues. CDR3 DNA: TGTGCCACGGGGACAGAACAAGAGACCCAGTACTTC. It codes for CATGTEQETQYF.

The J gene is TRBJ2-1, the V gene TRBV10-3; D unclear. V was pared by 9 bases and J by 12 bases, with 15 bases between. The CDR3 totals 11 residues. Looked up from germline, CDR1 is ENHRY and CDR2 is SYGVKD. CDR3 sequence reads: CAMGEQPGQFF. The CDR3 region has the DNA TGTGCCATGGGTGAGCAACCGGGGCAGTTCTTC.

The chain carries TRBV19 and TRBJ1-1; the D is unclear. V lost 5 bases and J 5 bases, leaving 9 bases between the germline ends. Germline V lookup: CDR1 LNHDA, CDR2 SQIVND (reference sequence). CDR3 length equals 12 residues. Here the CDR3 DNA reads TGTGCCAGTAGTCGGCCGGGGACTGAAGCTTTCTTT. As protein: CASSRPGTEAFF.

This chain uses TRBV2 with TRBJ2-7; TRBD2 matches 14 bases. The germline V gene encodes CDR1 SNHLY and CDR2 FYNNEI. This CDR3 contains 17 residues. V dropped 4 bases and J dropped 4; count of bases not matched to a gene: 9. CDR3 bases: TGTGCCAGCAGTGCCGGGACTAGCGGGAGTTGGGGGTACGAGCAGTACTTC. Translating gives CASSAGTSGSWGYEQYF.

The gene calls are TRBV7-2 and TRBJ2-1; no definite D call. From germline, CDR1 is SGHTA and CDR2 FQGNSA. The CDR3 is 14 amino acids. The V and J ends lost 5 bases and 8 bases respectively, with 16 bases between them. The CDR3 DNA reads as TGTGCCAGCAGCCCTGGCCCCTTGTATCATGAGCAGTTCTTC. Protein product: CASSPGPLYHEQFF.

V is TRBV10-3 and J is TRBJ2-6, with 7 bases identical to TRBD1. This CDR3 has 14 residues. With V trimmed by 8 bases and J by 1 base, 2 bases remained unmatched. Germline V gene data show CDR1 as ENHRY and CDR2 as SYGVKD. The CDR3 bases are TGTGCCATCCGACAGGGTTCTGGGGCCAACGTCCTGACTTTC. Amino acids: CAIRQGSGANVLTF.

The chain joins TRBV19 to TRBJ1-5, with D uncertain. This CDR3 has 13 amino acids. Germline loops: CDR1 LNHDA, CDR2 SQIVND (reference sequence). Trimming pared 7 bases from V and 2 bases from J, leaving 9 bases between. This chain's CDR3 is CASNQVGNQPQHF. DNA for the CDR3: TGTGCCAGTAATCAGGTAGGCAATCAGCCCCAGCATTTT.

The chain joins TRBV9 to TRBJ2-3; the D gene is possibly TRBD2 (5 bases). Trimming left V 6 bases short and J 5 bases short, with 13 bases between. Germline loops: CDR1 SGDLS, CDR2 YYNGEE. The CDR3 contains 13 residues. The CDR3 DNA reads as TGTGCCAGCACGATGGACGCGGGAGATACGCAGTATTTT. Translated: CASTMDAGDTQYF.

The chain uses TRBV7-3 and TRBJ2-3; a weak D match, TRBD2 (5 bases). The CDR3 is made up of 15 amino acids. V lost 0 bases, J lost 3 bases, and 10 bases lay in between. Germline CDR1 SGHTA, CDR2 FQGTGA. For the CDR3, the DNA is TGTGCCAGCAGCTTAACTAGCGCTCCAACAGATACGCAGTATTTT. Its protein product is CASSLTSAPTDTQYF.

CDR3 nucleotides: TGTGCCAGCAGCTTAGTAGGTCCGGGCCAGTACTTC. Its translation: CASSLVGPGQYF. This rearrangement joins TRBV11-2 to TRBJ2-7; D not certain. Germline loops: CDR1 SGHAT, CDR2 FQNNGV. V lost 1 base and J 10 bases, leaving 11 bases between the germline ends. The CDR3 covers 12 residues.